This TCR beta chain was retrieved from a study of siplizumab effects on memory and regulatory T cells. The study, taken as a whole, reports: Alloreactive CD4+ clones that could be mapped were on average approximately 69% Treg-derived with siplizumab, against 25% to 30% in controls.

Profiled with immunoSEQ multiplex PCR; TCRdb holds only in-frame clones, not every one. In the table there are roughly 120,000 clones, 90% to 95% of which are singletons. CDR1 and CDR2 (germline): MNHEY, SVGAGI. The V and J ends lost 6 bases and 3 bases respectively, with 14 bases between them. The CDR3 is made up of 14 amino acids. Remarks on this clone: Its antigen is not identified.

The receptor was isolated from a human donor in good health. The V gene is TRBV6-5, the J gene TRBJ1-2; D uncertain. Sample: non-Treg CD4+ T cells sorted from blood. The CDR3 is CASSRLARDYGYTF. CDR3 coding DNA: TGTGCCAGCAGCCGCCTCGCCCGAGACTATGGCTACACCTTC.